The clone carrying this T cell receptor beta chain has at least ten counts. These data come from a study of T-cell reconstitution after alpha-beta-depleted transplantation in children. TCRbeta library preparation incorporated unique molecular identifiers. In TCRdb, the PCR reads were re-called with MiXCR into one record per CDR3 protein. This table has some 76,000 distinct CDR3 sequences, roughly a tenth appearing once. The CDR3 is 15 residues long. Germline V gives CDR1 SGHVS, CDR2 FNYEAQ. V lost 8 bases, J lost 4 bases, and 18 bases lay in between. This clonotype was obtained from a boy aged 5-17 years with acute myeloid leukemia, due to receive a stem cell transplant. The input for sequencing was PBMCs, taken before TCRalphabeta/CD19-depleted stem cell transplant. The chain joins TRBV7-6 to TRBJ1-5; a weak D match, TRBD1 (6 bases). The CDR3, as DNA: TGTGCCAGCTCAGGGTCACAGGGTAGTAATCAGCCCCAGCATTTT. Protein sequence: CASSGSQGSNQPQHF.